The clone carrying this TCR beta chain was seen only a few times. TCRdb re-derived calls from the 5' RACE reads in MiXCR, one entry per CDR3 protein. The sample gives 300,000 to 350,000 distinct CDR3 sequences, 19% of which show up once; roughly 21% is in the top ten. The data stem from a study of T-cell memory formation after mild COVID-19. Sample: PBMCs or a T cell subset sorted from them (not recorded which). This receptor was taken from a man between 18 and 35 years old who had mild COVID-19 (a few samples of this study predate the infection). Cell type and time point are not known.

The CDR3 here is CASSPPDSYEQYF. CDR3 in DNA: TGTGCCAGCTCACCACCGGATTCCTACGAGCAGTACTTC. The rearrangement uses TRBV18 and TRBJ2-7; D call uncertain. This CDR3 has 13 amino acids. V was pared by 0 bases and J by 1 base, with 4 bases between. Germline V lookup: CDR1 KGHSH, CDR2 LQKENI.